The 19 T cell receptor beta chains below all came from one sample that was sequenced in a study of T-cell memory formation after mild COVID-19. MiXCR, run by TCRdb on the 5' RACE reads, gives a single entry per CDR3 protein. The sample records 350,000 to 450,000 distinct CDR3 sequences, 20% being singletons. The sequenced material came from PBMCs or a T cell subset sorted from them (not recorded which). These receptors all come from an adult woman who had mild COVID-19 (a few samples of this study predate the infection). Cell type and time point are not known.

CDR3 in amino acids: CASTRRPLYEQYF. The CDR3 DNA sequence: TGTGCCAGCACCCGACGACCCCTTTACGAGCAGTACTTC. The chain combines TRBV12-3 or TRBV12-4 with TRBJ2-7; D is uncertain. V was cut by 7 bases and J by 4 bases, with 14 bases left in between. CDR3 length: 13 residues.

The chain joins TRBV12-3 or TRBV12-4 to TRBJ2-1; 8 bases align to TRBD2. The CDR3 has 15 residues. The ends lost 5 bases at V and 5 bases at J; junction bases unmatched: 8. This CDR3 is CASSASGRRDNEQFF. In DNA form, the CDR3 reads TGTGCCAGCAGTGCTAGCGGGCGCCGAGACAATGAGCAGTTCTTC.

This clonotype has at least ten counts. The V gene is TRBV12-3 or TRBV12-4, the J gene TRBJ2-3; possibly TRBD2 for D (5 bases). The CDR3 consists of 14 residues. V lost 6 bases and J 3 bases, leaving 13 bases between the germline ends. The CDR3, as DNA: TGTGCCAGCAGCCTTAGCGAAGGTACAGATACGCAGTATTTT. Its translation: CASSLSEGTDTQYF.

This clonotype occurred a few times. The chain employs TRBV24-1 and TRBJ2-1; no clear D gene. V lost 5 bases and J 6 bases, leaving 10 bases between the germline ends. CDR3 size: 13 residues. Looked up from germline, CDR1 is KGHDR and CDR2 is SFDVKD. As DNA, the CDR3 is TGTGCCACCAGTGGGAGCCGGCGCAATGAGCAGTTCTTC. This translates into CATSGSRRNEQFF.

Only a few counts were recorded for this clonotype. The V call is TRBV24-1, the J call TRBJ2-3; D possibly uses TRBD1 or TRBD2 (6 bases each). Trimming removed 1 base at V and 2 bases at J, with 9 bases between. The CDR3 is made up of 15 amino acids. Germline V gene data show CDR1 as KGHDR and CDR2 as SFDVKD. CDR3 residues: CATSDFGGPTDTQYF. The CDR3 DNA is TGTGCCACCAGTGATTTCGGGGGCCCCACAGATACGCAGTATTTT.

At least ten counts were recorded for this clonotype. V is TRBV27 and J is TRBJ1-1, with D unresolved. V was cut by 1 base and J by 1 base, with 4 bases left in between. The CDR3 loop spans 13 amino acids. CDR1 MNHEY and CDR2 SMNVEV come from the germline V gene (reference sequence). The DNA for the CDR3 is TGTGCCAGCAGTTTATTTCGGAACACTGAAGCTTTCTTT. Amino acids: CASSLFRNTEAFF.

The chain links TRBV5-1 to TRBJ1-2, with 8 bases matching TRBD1. Germline CDR1 and CDR2: SGHRS and YFSETQ. V lost 5 bases and J lost 1; bases outside the gene matches: 1. The CDR3 extends over 13 amino acids. The CDR3 loop reads CASRDRVNYGYTF. Written as DNA, the CDR3 is TGCGCCAGCAGGGACAGGGTTAACTATGGCTACACCTTC.

This clonotype was counted only a few times. The chain is built from TRBV9 and TRBJ1-5, with TRBD1 identical over 7 bases. This CDR3 comprises 15 residues. Germline V CDR1 and CDR2: SGDLS, YYNGEE. J gave up 4 bases and V 8 bases, and 12 bases lay outside the gene matches. The CDR3 here is CARRPNGRGNQPQHF. The CDR3 nucleotides are TGTGCCAGGCGGCCTAACGGCAGGGGGAATCAGCCCCAGCATTTT.

The V gene is TRBV5-1, the J gene TRBJ1-5; no firm D call. Germline lookup yields CDR1 SGHRS and CDR2 YFSETQ. Trimming pared 4 bases from V and 1 base from J, leaving 15 bases between. This CDR3 region has 16 residues. The CDR3 DNA follows: TGCGCCAGCAGCCCAGGACCCAGAGAAAGCAATCAGCCCCAGCATTTT. Translated, it gives CASSPGPRESNQPQHF.

This sequence joins TRBV5-1 and TRBJ2-1; D possibly corresponds to TRBD1 (5 bases). The germline CDR1 and CDR2 sequences are SGHRS and YFSETQ. V shed 4 bases and J shed 2 bases, with 10 bases lying between them. The CDR3 has 14 residues. CDR3 nucleotide sequence: TGCGCCAGCAGCCAGGGCGGAACCTACAATGAGCAGTTCTTC. It yields the protein CASSQGGTYNEQFF.

This clonotype was counted many times. This chain links TRBV5-1 with TRBJ2-5; TRBD1 agrees at 7 bases. The CDR3 has 15 amino acids. V gave up 1 base and J gave up 2 bases; unmatched junction bases: 5. From germline, CDR1 is SGHRS and CDR2 YFSETQ. CDR3 amino acids: CASSLSTDRQETQYF. The DNA of the CDR3 is TGCGCCAGCAGCTTGAGCACGGACAGGCAAGAGACCCAGTACTTC.

This clonotype occurred a few times. The gene calls are TRBV7-9 and TRBJ2-1, with D perhaps assigned TRBD1 or TRBD2 (5 bases each). Trimming left V 7 bases short and J 6 bases short, with 13 bases between. The CDR3 covers 13 residues. CDR1 SEHNR and CDR2 FQNEAQ come from the germline V gene (reference sequence). CDR3: CASKPNGANEQFF. CDR3 DNA sequence: TGTGCCAGCAAGCCCAACGGGGCCAATGAGCAGTTCTTC. Supplemented by reference TRBV7-9 and TRBJ2-1, the full variable domain reads DTGVSQNPRHKITKRGQNVTFRCDPISEHNRLYWYRQTLGQGPEFLTYFQNEAQLEKSRLLSDRFSAERPKGSFSTLEIQRTEQGDSAMYLCASKPNGANEQFFGPGTRLTVL.

This clonotype was seen a single time. V usage is TRBV2 and J usage is TRBJ1-2; D is unclear. The germline V gene encodes CDR1 SNHLY and CDR2 FYNNEI. V shed 4 bases and J shed 4 bases, with 10 bases lying between them. The length of the CDR3 is 13 residues. DNA of the CDR3: TGTGCCAGCAGTGCGACGGAGACCTATGGCTACACCTTC. Its translation is CASSATETYGYTF. The full variable domain, completed using reference TRBV2 and TRBJ1-2, is EPEVTQTPSHQVTQMGQEVILRCVPISNHLYFYWYRQILGQKVEFLVSFYNNEISEKSEIFDDQFSVERPDGSNFTLKIRSTKLEDSAMYFCASSATETYGYTFGSGTRLTVV.

V and J are TRBV6-5 and TRBJ2-1, with TRBD1 matching 9 bases. The junction had 4 bases not matched to a gene; V was cut back by 2 bases and J by 5 bases. The CDR3 contains 15 residues. CDR1 MNHEY and CDR2 SVGAGI come from the germline V gene. The CDR3 spells CASSYPGQGHNEQFF. As DNA, the CDR3 is TGTGCCAGCAGTTACCCGGGACAGGGTCACAATGAGCAGTTCTTC.

This clonotype was picked up a small number of times. The chain is built from TRBV20-1 and TRBJ2-1; 10 bases fit TRBD2. Germline CDR1 is DFQATT and CDR2 is SNEGSKA (reference sequence). J gave up 0 bases and V 4 bases, and 0 bases lay outside the gene matches. This CDR3 has 14 residues. The CDR3 DNA reads as TGCAGTGCTACTAGCGGGAGCTCCTACAATGAGCAGTTCTTC. This sequence encodes CSATSGSSYNEQFF.

This rearrangement joins TRBV19 to TRBJ2-3; TRBD2 is a possible D gene (6 bases). The CDR3 spans 15 residues. V lost 3 bases, J lost 3 bases, and 13 bases lay in between. Germline V gene data show CDR1 as LNHDA and CDR2 as SQIVND (reference sequence). CDR3 nucleotide sequence: TGTGCCAGTAGTATCCGGGGGAGAGGGACAGATACGCAGTATTTT. This sequence encodes CASSIRGRGTDTQYF. Supplemented by reference TRBV19 and TRBJ2-3, the full variable domain reads DGGITQSPKYLFRKEGQNVTLSCEQNLNHDAMYWYRQDPGQGLRLIYYSQIVNDFQKGDIAEGYSVSREKKESFPLTVTSAQKNPTAFYLCASSIRGRGTDTQYFGPGTRLTVL.

The CDR3 sequence is CAPGTDTQYF. CDR3 sequence (DNA): TGTGCCCCCGGAACAGATACGCAGTATTTT. The V call is TRBV7-9, the J call TRBJ2-3; D uncertain. The length of the CDR3 is 10 residues. Germline V gives CDR1 SEHNR, CDR2 FQNEAQ (reference sequence). V lost 11 bases and J 3 bases, leaving 6 bases between the germline ends.

The table lists this clonotype with a few counts. This chain uses TRBV2 with TRBJ1-4; perhaps TRBD1 as D (5 bases). The CDR3 spans 15 residues. The V end was cut by 1 base, the J end by 7 bases, with 13 bases between. The germline V gene encodes CDR1 SNHLY and CDR2 FYNNEI. The CDR3, as DNA: TGTGCCAGCAGTGAAGGGCAGGGTAGGAGTGAAAAACTGTTTTTT. Translated, it gives CASSEGQGRSEKLFF.

This clonotype showed up just a few times. The chain couples TRBV10-3 to TRBJ1-1; unclear D gene. Trimming took off 0 bases at V and 10 bases at J, with 12 bases between the two ends. The CDR3 is 13 amino acids. Germline CDR1 is ENHRY and CDR2 is SYGVKD. The CDR3 nucleotides read TGTGCCATCAGTGAGTCAACTTATCTTGGAGCTTTCTTT. Amino acid sequence: CAISESTYLGAFF.